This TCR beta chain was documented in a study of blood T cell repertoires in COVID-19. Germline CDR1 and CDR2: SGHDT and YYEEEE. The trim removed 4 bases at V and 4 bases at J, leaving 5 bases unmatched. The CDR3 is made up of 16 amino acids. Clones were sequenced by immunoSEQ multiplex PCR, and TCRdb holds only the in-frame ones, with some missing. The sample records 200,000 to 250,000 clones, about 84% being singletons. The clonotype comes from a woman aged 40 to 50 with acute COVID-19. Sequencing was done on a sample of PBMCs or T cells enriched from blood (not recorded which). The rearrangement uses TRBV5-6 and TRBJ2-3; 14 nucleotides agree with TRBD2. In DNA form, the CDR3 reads TGTGCCAGCAGCGGTGGGACTAGCGGGAGCTCAGATACGCAGTATTTT. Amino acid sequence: CASSGGTSGSSDTQYF.